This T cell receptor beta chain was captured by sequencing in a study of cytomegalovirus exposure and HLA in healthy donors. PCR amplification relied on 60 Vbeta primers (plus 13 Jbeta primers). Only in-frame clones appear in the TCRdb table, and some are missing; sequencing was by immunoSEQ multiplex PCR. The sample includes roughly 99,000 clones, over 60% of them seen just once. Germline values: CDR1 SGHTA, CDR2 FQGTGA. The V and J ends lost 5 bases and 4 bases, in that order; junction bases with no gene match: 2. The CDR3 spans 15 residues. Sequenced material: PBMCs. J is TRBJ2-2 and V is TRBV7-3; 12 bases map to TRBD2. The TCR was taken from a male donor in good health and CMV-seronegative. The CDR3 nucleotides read TGTGCCAGCAGCCCACTAGCGGGGGGCACCGGGGAGCTGTTTTTT. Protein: CASSPLAGGTGELFF. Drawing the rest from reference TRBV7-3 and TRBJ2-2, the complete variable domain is GAGVSQTPSNKVTEKGKYVELRCDPISGHTALYWYRQSLGQGPEFLIYFQGTGAADDSGLPNDRFFAVRPEGSVSTLKIQRTERGDSAVYLCASSPLAGGTGELFFGEGSRLTVL.